This entry lists 4 T cell receptor beta chains sequenced from one sample in a study of glioma-infiltrating T cells. TCR alpha and beta CDR3 regions were amplified from RNA using iRepertoire nested multiplex PCR. TCRdb independently ran MiXCR on the multiplex PCR reads; one entry per CDR3 protein. The sample lists roughly 200,000 distinct CDR3 sequences; more than 25% were seen once. Input material: glioma tissue, nonneoplastic brain tissue, or PBMCs (not recorded which). These receptors came from a human donor with low-grade glioma or glioblastoma, undergoing nonglioma brain surgery, or in good health (not recorded which).

A remark on this clonotype: One base away lies a much larger clone, so this may be a sequencing read error. The V call is TRBV4-3, the J call TRBJ2-5; 9 nucleotides agree with TRBD2. CDR3 length: 15 amino acids. V shed 0 bases, J shed 7 bases, and the junction held 6 bases outside the gene matches. Germline V gives CDR1 LGHNA, CDR2 YSLEER. For the CDR3, the DNA is TGCGCCAGCAGCCAAGAGGGACTAGCCGAACGGACCCAGTACTTC. It codes for CASSQEGLAERTQYF.

This clonotype was picked up many times. This chain connects TRBV12-3 or TRBV12-4 to TRBJ2-3; weak D call: TRBD2 (6 bases). Trimming cost V 5 bases and J 0 bases, with 15 bases left between them. The CDR3 runs to 16 residues. The CDR3: CASSIGDLQSTDTQYF. CDR3 coding DNA: TGTGCCAGCAGTATAGGGGACTTACAGAGCACAGATACGCAGTATTTT.

Of note for this clonotype: Given a much more abundant clone one base away, this may be a read error. The chain combines TRBV19 with TRBJ1-1, with D unclear. The CDR3 is 13 amino acids. Looked up from germline, CDR1 is LNHDA and CDR2 is SQIVND (reference sequence). In DNA form, the CDR3 reads TGTGCCAGTAGTATTTCAGAGAACATTGAAGCTTTCTTT. Translating it yields CASSISENIEAFF.

This clonotype was picked up many times. The chain carries TRBV6-2 or TRBV6-3 and TRBJ2-1, with 11 bases matching TRBD2. Germline CDR1 is MNHEY and CDR2 is SVGEGT. V lost 4 bases, J lost 6 bases, and 5 bases stayed unmatched. The CDR3 consists of 15 residues. This CDR3 is CASSSLAGVLNEQFF. DNA of the CDR3: TGTGCCAGCAGTTCACTAGCGGGGGTACTCAATGAGCAGTTCTTC.